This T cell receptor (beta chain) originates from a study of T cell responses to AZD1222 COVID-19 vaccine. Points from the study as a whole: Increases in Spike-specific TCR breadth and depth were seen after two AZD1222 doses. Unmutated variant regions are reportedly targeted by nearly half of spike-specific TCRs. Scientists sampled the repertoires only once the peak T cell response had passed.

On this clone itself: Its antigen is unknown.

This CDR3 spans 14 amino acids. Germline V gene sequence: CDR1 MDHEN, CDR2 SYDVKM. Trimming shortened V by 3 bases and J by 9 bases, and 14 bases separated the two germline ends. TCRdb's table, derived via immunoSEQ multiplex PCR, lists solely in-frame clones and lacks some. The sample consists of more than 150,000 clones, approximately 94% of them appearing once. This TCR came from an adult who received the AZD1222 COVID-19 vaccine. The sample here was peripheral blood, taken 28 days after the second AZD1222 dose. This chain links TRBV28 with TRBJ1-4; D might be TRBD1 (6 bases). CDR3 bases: TGTGCCAGCAGTTTGACAGGCGTAGGAAAAAAACTGTTTTTT. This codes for CASSLTGVGKKLFF.